The T cell receptor (beta chain) under discussion was sequenced for a study of blood T cell repertoires in COVID-19. CDR3 length equals 15 residues. V lost 1 base and J lost 4; bases outside the gene matches: 2. Germline V gene lookup returns CDR1 SEHNR and CDR2 FQNEAQ (reference sequence). TCRdb's table, derived via immunoSEQ multiplex PCR, lists solely in-frame clones and lacks some. The sample records 200,000 to 250,000 clones, 87% being singletons. Sequencing was carried out using peripheral blood. The receptor was isolated from a middle-aged man with active or convalescent COVID-19. The V gene is TRBV7-9, the J gene TRBJ2-3, with TRBD1 identical over 10 bases. As DNA, the CDR3 is TGTGCCAGCAGCTTAGTGGACAGGGGGGCAGATACGCAGTATTTT. Translation gives CASSLVDRGADTQYF. Supplemented by reference TRBV7-9 and TRBJ2-3, the full variable domain reads DTGVSQNPRHKITKRGQNVTFRCDPISEHNRLYWYRQTLGQGPEFLTYFQNEAQLEKSRLLSDRFSAERPKGSFSTLEIQRTEQGDSAMYLCASSLVDRGADTQYFGPGTRLTVL.